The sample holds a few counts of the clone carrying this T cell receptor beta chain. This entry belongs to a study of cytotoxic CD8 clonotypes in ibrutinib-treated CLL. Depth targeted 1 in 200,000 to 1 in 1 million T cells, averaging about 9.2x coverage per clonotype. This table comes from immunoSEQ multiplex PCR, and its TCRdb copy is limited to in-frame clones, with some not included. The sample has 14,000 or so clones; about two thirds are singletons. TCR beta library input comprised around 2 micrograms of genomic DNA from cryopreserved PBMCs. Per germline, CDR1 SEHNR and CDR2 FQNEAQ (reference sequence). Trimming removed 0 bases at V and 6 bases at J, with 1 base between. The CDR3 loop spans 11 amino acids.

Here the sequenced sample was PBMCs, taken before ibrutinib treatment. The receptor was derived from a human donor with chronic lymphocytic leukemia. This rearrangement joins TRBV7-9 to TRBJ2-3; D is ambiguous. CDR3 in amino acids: CASSLADTQYF. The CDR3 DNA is TGTGCCAGCAGCTTAGCCGATACGCAGTATTTT.